Listed below are T cell receptor beta chains from one sample, sequenced in a study of early T cells in non-severe SARS-CoV-2 infection. TCRdb reanalysed the 5' RACE reads using MiXCR and keeps one entry per CDR3 protein. Altogether over 60,000 distinct CDR3 sequences are present, roughly 9.4% being singletons, with the ten largest covering around 5.5%. The sequenced material came from whole blood. The source of these receptors is an adult who was a healthcare worker with PCR-confirmed SARS-CoV-2 infection or an uninfected control (not recorded which). CDR3s include the opening cysteine and the closing phenylalanine or tryptophan. D genes are given only for firm matches. Where a row states a size, it is once, few, many or the class of an expanded clone; other rows omit it.

V gene: TRBV12-3/TRBV12-4; J gene: TRBJ2-3; clone size: -; D gene: TRBD2; CDR3 protein: CASSFFNLLAGVGDTQYF; CDR3 DNA: TGTGCCAGCAGTTTCTTCAATCTCCTAGCGGGAGTGGGAGATACGCAGTATTTT
V gene: TRBV7-8; J gene: TRBJ2-1; clone size: many; D gene: -; CDR3 protein: CASSPWETAYNEQFF; CDR3 DNA: TGTGCCAGCAGCCCATGGGAGACAGCTTACAATGAGCAGTTCTTC
V gene: TRBV6-2/TRBV6-3; J gene: TRBJ2-1; clone size: many; D gene: TRBD2; CDR3 protein: CASIQRTSGTDEQFF; CDR3 DNA: TGTGCCAGCATCCAACGTACTAGCGGGACTGATGAGCAGTTCTTC
V gene: TRBV20-1; J gene: TRBJ2-3; clone size: many; D gene: -; CDR3 protein: CSPTGVSTDTQYF; CDR3 DNA: TGCAGTCCGACAGGTGTTAGCACAGATACGCAGTATTTT
V gene: TRBV3-1; J gene: TRBJ2-7; clone size: many; D gene: -; CDR3 protein: CASSQTGPYEQYF; CDR3 DNA: TGTGCCAGCAGCCAGACTGGTCCCTACGAGCAGTACTTC
V gene: TRBV12-3/TRBV12-4; J gene: TRBJ2-1; clone size: many; D gene: TRBD2; CDR3 protein: CASSFSGESYNEQFF; CDR3 DNA: TGTGCCAGCAGTTTCAGCGGGGAATCCTACAATGAGCAGTTCTTC
V gene: TRBV7-3; J gene: TRBJ2-3; clone size: few; D gene: -; CDR3 protein: CASSPNSGPYTQYF; CDR3 DNA: TGTGCCAGCAGCCCGAACAGCGGGCCGTATACGCAGTATTTT
V gene: TRBV20-1; J gene: TRBJ2-3; clone size: once; D gene: -; CDR3 protein: CSASSGADTQYF; CDR3 DNA: TGCAGTGCTAGTTCTGGGGCAGATACGCAGTATTTT
V gene: TRBV5-1; J gene: TRBJ2-3; clone size: many; D gene: TRBD2; CDR3 protein: CASSRLAGDTQYF; CDR3 DNA: TGCGCCAGCAGCCGACTAGCGGGGGATACGCAGTATTTT
V gene: TRBV7-9; J gene: TRBJ2-7; clone size: -; D gene: -; CDR3 protein: CASSLGLSPVEQYF; CDR3 DNA: TGTGCCAGCAGCTTAGGTCTCTCCCCGGTCGAGCAGTACTTC
V gene: TRBV5-1; J gene: TRBJ1-1; clone size: many; D gene: -; CDR3 protein: CASSLSVSMNTEAFF; CDR3 DNA: TGCGCCAGCAGCTTGTCTGTGAGTATGAACACTGAAGCTTTCTTT
V gene: TRBV6-5; J gene: TRBJ2-2; clone size: few; D gene: TRBD1; CDR3 protein: CASSYGPQGAPTGELFF; CDR3 DNA: TGTGCCAGCAGTTACGGACCTCAGGGGGCGCCGACCGGGGAGCTGTTTTTT
V gene: TRBV7-8; J gene: TRBJ2-1; clone size: -; D gene: -; CDR3 protein: CASRLPGNEQFF; CDR3 DNA: TGTGCCAGCAGATTGCCAGGGAATGAGCAGTTCTTC
V gene: TRBV10-3; J gene: TRBJ1-6; clone size: few; D gene: -; CDR3 protein: CAISEGSSYNSPLHF; CDR3 DNA: TGTGCCATCAGTGAGGGGAGCTCCTATAATTCACCCCTCCACTTT
V gene: TRBV6-1; J gene: TRBJ2-7; clone size: -; D gene: -; CDR3 protein: CASSEALFSGEQYF; CDR3 DNA: TGTGCCAGCAGTGAAGCGCTATTTAGCGGCGAGCAGTACTTC
V gene: TRBV5-5; J gene: TRBJ1-1; clone size: -; D gene: -; CDR3 protein: CGSSDGSGDTYTEAFF; CDR3 DNA: TGTGGCAGCAGCGACGGATCCGGGGATACCTACACTGAAGCTTTCTTT
V gene: TRBV5-1; J gene: TRBJ1-2; clone size: -; D gene: -; CDR3 protein: CASSGGTNYGYTF; CDR3 DNA: TGCGCTAGCTCCGGGGGAACTAACTATGGCTACACCTTC
V gene: TRBV6-5; J gene: TRBJ2-3; clone size: -; D gene: -; CDR3 protein: CASSFTMQGSKDTQYF; CDR3 DNA: TGTGCCAGCAGTTTTACAATGCAGGGCAGCAAAGATACGCAGTATTTT
V gene: TRBV4-3; J gene: TRBJ2-3; clone size: few; D gene: TRBD1; CDR3 protein: CASSQAYRGLVADTQYF; CDR3 DNA: TGCGCCAGCAGCCAAGCCTACAGGGGGCTGGTGGCAGATACGCAGTATTTT
V gene: TRBV29-1; J gene: TRBJ2-2; clone size: many; D gene: -; CDR3 protein: CSVEVANTGELFF; CDR3 DNA: TGCAGCGTTGAGGTAGCGAACACCGGGGAGCTGTTTTTT
V gene: TRBV20-1; J gene: TRBJ1-4; clone size: many; D gene: -; CDR3 protein: CSARNTAGEKLFF; CDR3 DNA: TGCAGTGCCCGAAACACGGCAGGGGAAAAACTGTTTTTT
V gene: TRBV6-6; J gene: TRBJ2-1; clone size: -; D gene: TRBD2; CDR3 protein: CASSYGREANSYNEQFF; CDR3 DNA: TGTGCCAGCAGTTATGGGCGGGAGGCAAACTCCTACAATGAGCAGTTCTTC
V gene: TRBV2; J gene: TRBJ2-2; clone size: few; D gene: TRBD2; CDR3 protein: CASSETAGANTGELFF; CDR3 DNA: TGTGCCAGCAGTGAAACAGCGGGGGCGAACACCGGGGAGCTGTTTTTT
V gene: TRBV19; J gene: TRBJ1-1; clone size: -; D gene: TRBD1; CDR3 protein: CASSPGTGVTEAFF; CDR3 DNA: TGTGCCAGTAGCCCCGGGACAGGGGTCACTGAAGCTTTCTTT
V gene: TRBV7-2; J gene: TRBJ1-1; clone size: -; D gene: -; CDR3 protein: CASSSEGTGNTEAFF; CDR3 DNA: TGTGCCAGCAGCTCCGAAGGGACGGGGAACACTGAAGCTTTCTTT
V gene: TRBV6-6; J gene: TRBJ2-3; clone size: -; D gene: TRBD1; CDR3 protein: CASSSPGQGTDTQYF; CDR3 DNA: TGTGCCAGCAGTTCACCGGGACAGGGGACAGATACGCAGTATTTT